Listed below are T cell receptor beta chains from one sample, sequenced in a study of response to subunit inactivated influenza vaccine. Using its own MiXCR run on the RT-PCR reads, TCRdb lists one record per CDR3 protein. The sample records about 610,000 distinct CDR3 sequences, 14% being singletons. The sequenced sample was PBMCs from blood, obtained less than 13 days after vaccination. The receptors were sampled from a man in his forties or fifties who received an inactivated influenza vaccine. CDR3s include the opening cysteine and the closing phenylalanine or tryptophan. D genes are given only for firm matches. Where a row states a size, it is once, few, many or the class of an expanded clone; other rows omit it.

TRBJ1-5 TRBV6-5 . few CASSYARRGKDNQPQHF TGTGCCAGCAGTTACGCGAGAAGGGGGAAGGACAATCAGCCCCAGCATTTT
TRBJ2-7 TRBV2 TRBD1 . CASRRTGLGEQYF TGTGCCAGCAGAAGGACAGGGTTGGGCGAGCAGTACTTC
TRBJ2-7 TRBV7-8 TRBD2 . CASSKGLAGVLPYEQYF TGTGCCAGCAGCAAGGGACTAGCGGGGGTCTTGCCCTACGAGCAGTACTTC
TRBJ2-7 TRBV7-9 . . CAIQTGILSYEQYF TGTGCCATACAAACAGGAATCCTCTCCTACGAGCAGTACTTC
TRBJ1-4 TRBV20-1 . . CSARVTLTNEKLFF TGCAGTGCTAGAGTAACTCTAACTAATGAAAAACTGTTTTTT
TRBJ1-1 TRBV7-9 TRBD1 few CASSTSDRASTEAFF TGTGCCAGCAGCACCTCGGACAGGGCGAGCACTGAAGCTTTCTTT
TRBJ2-3 TRBV28 TRBD2 . CASSTTSGNQDTQYF TGTGCCAGCAGTACGACTAGCGGGAATCAAGATACGCAGTATTTT
TRBJ2-1 TRBV7-2 TRBD2 few CASSLVAGVPYNEQFF TGTGCCAGCAGCTTAGTAGCGGGCGTACCCTACAATGAGCAGTTCTTC
TRBJ2-2 TRBV5-1 . few CASSLDRRQNTGELFF TGCGCCAGCAGCTTGGACCGCAGGCAGAACACCGGGGAGCTGTTTTTT
TRBJ2-1 TRBV12-3/TRBV12-4 TRBD2 few CASSPGGGYEQFF TGTGCCAGCAGTCCGGGGGGGGGATATGAGCAGTTCTTC
TRBJ2-7 TRBV29-1 . few CSVESDSSYEQYF TGCAGCGTTGAAAGCGACAGCTCCTACGAGCAGTACTTC
TRBJ2-1 TRBV20-1 TRBD2 many CSARLAGGLDEQFF TGCAGTGCTCGTCTAGCGGGGGGGCTTGATGAGCAGTTCTTC
TRBJ2-2 TRBV20-1 TRBD2 few CSARGGLAGGTGELFF TGCAGTGCTAGAGGAGGACTAGCGGGAGGGACCGGGGAGCTGTTTTTT
TRBJ1-6 TRBV5-1 . . CASSAAGTVNSPLHF TGCGCCAGCAGCGCTGCAGGGACGGTGAATTCACCCCTCCACTTT
TRBJ2-7 TRBV20-1 TRBD2 . CSASTFRGGAEEQYF TGCAGTGCTAGTACGTTTCGCGGGGGGGCCGAAGAGCAGTACTTC
TRBJ2-5 TRBV20-1 . . CSALDGLQGETQYF TGCAGTGCTCTCGACGGGCTTCAGGGAGAGACCCAGTACTTC
TRBJ2-7 TRBV6-5 TRBD1 . CASSYSKVGRGSYEQYF TGTGCCAGCAGTTACTCGAAGGTGGGCAGGGGGTCCTACGAGCAGTACTTC
TRBJ2-5 TRBV5-1 . . CASSLDRGKSRETQYF TGCGCCAGCAGCTTGGATCGTGGGAAGTCGCGAGAGACCCAGTACTTC
TRBJ2-2 TRBV20-1 . many CSVMTGNTGELFF TGCAGTGTTATGACAGGGAACACCGGGGAGCTGTTTTTT
TRBJ1-2 TRBV20-1 . few CSAGGVWAREDGYTF TGCAGTGCTGGGGGCGTCTGGGCCCGGGAAGATGGCTACACCTTC
TRBJ2-5 TRBV15 . . CATSREHTPIQETQYF TGTGCCACCAGCAGAGAGCACACACCCATCCAAGAGACCCAGTACTTC
TRBJ1-2 TRBV28 . . CASCFPEGYGYTF TGTGCCAGCTGCTTCCCCGAGGGCTATGGCTACACCTTC
TRBJ1-4 TRBV7-9 . . CASSLQQGFGEKLFF TGTGCCAGCAGCTTGCAACAGGGTTTTGGTGAAAAACTGTTTTTT
TRBJ2-3 TRBV5-1 . many CASSLYQDTQYF TGCGCCAGCAGCTTGTACCAAGATACGCAGTATTTT
TRBJ1-4 TRBV23-1 . . CASNKGNANEKLFF TGCGCCAGCAATAAGGGGAATGCTAATGAAAAACTGTTTTTT
TRBJ1-1 TRBV29-1 . few CSVSQQSMNTEAFF TGCAGCGTTTCCCAACAGAGCATGAACACTGAAGCTTTCTTT
TRBJ1-1 TRBV7-2 TRBD1 many CASSSHPGTGSEAFF TGTGCCAGCAGCTCCCACCCCGGGACAGGATCAGAAGCTTTCTTT
TRBJ2-1 TRBV20-1 . . CKGGAGNEQFF TGCAAAGGGGGGGCTGGGAATGAGCAGTTCTTC
TRBJ2-7 TRBV10-3 TRBD1 . CAISDWDSTYEQYF TGTGCCATCAGTGACTGGGACAGTACCTACGAGCAGTACTTC
TRBJ2-7 TRBV28 . . CASSEGGREQYF TGTGCCAGCAGTGAGGGGGGGCGCGAGCAGTACTTC
TRBJ2-7 TRBV10-3 . . CAISEPDGEQYF TGTGCCATCAGTGAGCCGGATGGAGAGCAGTACTTC
TRBJ2-1 TRBV9 TRBD2 many CASSVELAGGFYNEQFF TGTGCCAGCAGCGTAGAACTAGCGGGGGGGTTCTACAATGAGCAGTTCTTC
TRBJ2-7 TRBV7-9 TRBD1 many CASSPIQGLVYEQYF TGTGCCAGCAGCCCAATACAGGGGTTAGTCTACGAGCAGTACTTC
TRBJ2-1 TRBV3-1 . few CASSQDGGGSYNEQFF TGTGCCAGCAGCCAAGATGGTGGGGGTTCCTACAATGAGCAGTTCTTC
TRBJ1-1 TRBV7-2 . few CASSLVKGRTEAFF TGTGCCAGCAGCTTAGTAAAGGGGAGGACTGAAGCTTTCTTT
TRBJ1-2 TRBV12-3/TRBV12-4 TRBD1 few CASSPREGARYGYTF TGTGCCAGCAGTCCCCGGGAGGGGGCAAGGTATGGCTACACCTTC
TRBJ1-2 TRBV5-1 . . CASSLAGHGNYGYTF TGCGCCAGCAGCTTAGCAGGGCACGGAAACTATGGCTACACCTTC
TRBJ1-5 TRBV5-8 . few CASSSRGPWGNQPQHF TGTGCCAGCAGCTCGCGAGGCCCTTGGGGCAATCAGCCCCAGCATTTT
TRBJ2-1 TRBV7-2 TRBD2 few CASSLMTSGSNEQFF TGTGCCAGCAGCTTAATGACTAGCGGGAGTAATGAGCAGTTCTTC
TRBJ2-7 TRBV6-2/TRBV6-3 . few CASSYPPRAFYEQYF TGTGCCAGCAGTTACCCGCCCCGGGCCTTCTACGAGCAGTACTTC
TRBJ2-3 TRBV7-2 . many CASSHQTLEQYF TGTGCCAGCAGCCACCAAACATTGGAGCAGTATTTT
TRBJ2-2 TRBV30 TRBD2 . CAWSRGGGYTGELFF TGTGCCTGGAGTAGGGGCGGGGGGTACACCGGGGAGCTGTTTTTT
TRBJ2-7 TRBV7-8 . . CASSSRSGQDGNEQYF TGTGCCAGCAGCTCCCGCTCGGGGCAAGATGGAAACGAGCAGTACTTC
TRBJ2-7 TRBV28 TRBD2 . CASSPTSGFPYEQYF TGTGCCAGCAGCCCTACTAGCGGGTTCCCCTACGAGCAGTACTTC
TRBJ1-5 TRBV19 . few CASNSRRPQPQHF TGTGCCAGTAATAGCCGCAGGCCCCAGCCCCAGCATTTT
TRBJ1-6 TRBV2 TRBD1 . CASSGQGVFNSPLHF TGTGCCAGCAGCGGACAGGGGGTTTTCAATTCACCCCTCCACTTT
TRBJ2-2 TRBV6-1 TRBD1 . CASSRNRGTNTGELFF TGTGCCAGCAGTAGAAACAGGGGGACGAACACCGGGGAGCTGTTTTTT
TRBJ2-1 TRBV28 . . CASIKLGLERNNEQFF TGTGCCAGCATTAAATTGGGGCTAGAAAGGAACAATGAGCAGTTCTTC
TRBJ2-3 TRBV11-2 . few CASSGNYLPAATDTQYF TGTGCCAGCAGCGGGAACTACTTGCCCGCGGCCACTGATACGCAGTATTTT
TRBJ2-1 TRBV29-1 TRBD2 . CSVTKLAGPVYNEQFF TGCAGCGTTACCAAACTAGCGGGGCCGGTCTACAATGAGCAGTTCTTC
TRBJ2-3 TRBV7-6 . few CASSLTGTETDTQYF TGTGCCAGCAGCTTAACTGGGACTGAAACAGATACGCAGTATTTT
TRBJ2-3 TRBV29-1 . many CSVETGGRTDTQYF TGCAGCGTTGAAACGGGGGGCCGCACAGATACGCAGTATTTT
TRBJ1-6 TRBV7-2 . . CASSNRGGSRSPLHF TGTGCCAGCAGCAACCGGGGGGGTTCTAGATCACCCCTCCACTTT
TRBJ2-2 TRBV4-2 . . CASSQEGPRGNGELFF TGTGCCAGCAGCCAAGAGGGTCCCCGGGGAAACGGGGAGCTGTTTTTT
TRBJ2-1 TRBV24-1 TRBD1 . CATSALTGEQFF TGTGCCACCAGTGCCCTGACAGGGGAGCAGTTCTTC
TRBJ2-1 TRBV9 TRBD2 . CASKFVAGGPFNEQFF TGTGCCAGCAAGTTTGTAGCGGGAGGGCCGTTCAATGAGCAGTTCTTC